These T cell receptor beta chains were read from a single sample in a study of blood T cells in healthy people across ages. MiXCR, applied by TCRdb to the 5' RACE reads, yields one record per CDR3 protein. The top ten hold 23% of the sample, which has around 1,900,000 distinct CDR3 sequences, roughly two fifths seen once. The specimen was blood. The receptor set was obtained from a human donor in good health. Both conserved end residues are part of each CDR3. The D gene is left open where the match is weak. Not every row has a clone size; where given, it reads once, few, many or a size class.

abundance	j_gene	v_gene	d_gene	CDR3nt	CDR3aa
.	TRBJ2-1	TRBV29-1	.	TGCAGCGTTGTTCGGACCATACGTGACAATGAGCAGTTCTTC	CSVVRTIRDNEQFF
few	TRBJ1-1	TRBV29-1	.	TGCAGCGTTGTGACAGGGAACACTGAAGCTTTCTTT	CSVVTGNTEAFF
many	TRBJ2-7	TRBV11-2	TRBD1	TGTGCCAGCAGTCCCGGGACAGGGTTCTACGAGCAGTACTTC	CASSPGTGFYEQYF
.	TRBJ2-3	TRBV7-2	TRBD2	TGTGCCAGCAGCTCCGGGACTAGCGTTAAGACAGATACGCAGTATTTT	CASSSGTSVKTDTQYF
.	TRBJ2-3	TRBV4-3	TRBD1	TGCGCCAGCAGCCAAGACTGGGGACAGGCGCAGTATTTT	CASSQDWGQAQYF
few	TRBJ1-1	TRBV6-6	.	TGTGCCAGCAGTTACGTCCAGGGTAGGACTGAAGCTTTCTTT	CASSYVQGRTEAFF
.	TRBJ2-2	TRBV20-1	.	TGCAGTGCTAGAGATTTCTCGGGACCCAGAGCCGGGGAGCTGTTTTTT	CSARDFSGPRAGELFF
few	TRBJ2-2	TRBV7-2	TRBD2	TGTGCCAGCAGCAGGGACTACAACACCGGGGAGCTGTTTTTT	CASSRDYNTGELFF
few	TRBJ1-1	TRBV7-2	.	TGTGCCAGCAGTTCCCTCCGGAACACTGAAGCTTTCTTT	CASSSLRNTEAFF
many	TRBJ2-1	TRBV29-1	TRBD2	TGCAGCGTCGTTAGCGGGGGGGCCAATGAGCAGTTCTTC	CSVVSGGANEQFF
few	TRBJ2-6	TRBV6-2/TRBV6-3	TRBD1	TGTGCCAGCGGGCCGGGACAGGGTGTCCCCTTAGGGGCCAACGTCCTGACTTTC	CASGPGQGVPLGANVLTF
.	TRBJ1-1	TRBV4-1	.	TGCGCCAGCAGCCTCGGAGGCTCAGCTGGGAACACTGAAGCTTTCTTT	CASSLGGSAGNTEAFF
.	TRBJ2-3	TRBV7-9	TRBD2	TGTGCCAGCAGCCCCCAACTAGCGGGGGCCGTCACAGATACGCAGTATTTT	CASSPQLAGAVTDTQYF
.	TRBJ2-7	TRBV21-1	.	TGTGCCAGCAGCAAAGGAAAGTCCCGGGCAGCTCCAACCTACGAGCAGTACTTC	CASSKGKSRAAPTYEQYF
.	TRBJ1-1	TRBV10-3	TRBD1	TGTGCCATCCGGGACAGGGCGTCGAACACTGAAGCTTTCTTT	CAIRDRASNTEAFF
.	TRBJ2-7	TRBV5-6	TRBD1	TGTGCCAGCAGTCACTATGGACAGGGACTCTACGAGCAGTACTTC	CASSHYGQGLYEQYF
few	TRBJ2-1	TRBV7-3	.	TGTGCCAGCAGCTTAAGTCGCGGCGCCTCCTACAATGAGCAGTTCTTC	CASSLSRGASYNEQFF
few	TRBJ2-1	TRBV7-2	.	TGTGCCAGCCGGTACGGGCCCTACAATGAGCAGTTCTTC	CASRYGPYNEQFF
.	TRBJ2-3	TRBV7-2	.	TGTGCCAGCAGCTCCTTTAATTGGGCATCAGATACGCAGTATTTT	CASSSFNWASDTQYF
.	TRBJ1-1	TRBV7-8	TRBD1	TGTGCCAGCAGCTTATGGCAGGGGGATCGGGGTGAAGCTTTCTTT	CASSLWQGDRGEAFF
once	TRBJ1-2	TRBV21-1	.	TGTGCCAGCACCATTGGACTTGACCCAACCCTGAATGGCTACACCTTC	CASTIGLDPTLNGYTF
.	TRBJ2-1	TRBV3-1	TRBD2	TGTGCCAGCAGCCCAGGGGGCCTAGCGGGGGGATTATACAATGAGCAGTTCTTC	CASSPGGLAGGLYNEQFF
few	TRBJ1-2	TRBV2	.	TGTGCCAGCAGTATTCCCCTGGAATCTTATGGCTACACCTTC	CASSIPLESYGYTF
many	TRBJ2-7	TRBV7-2	TRBD2	TGTGCCAGCAGCCGTAGCGGGGGGGCCTACGAGCAGTACTTC	CASSRSGGAYEQYF
.	TRBJ2-7	TRBV20-1	TRBD1	TGCAGTGCTAGTCCTCGGACAGGGGGCGATCCCCACGAGCAGTACTTC	CSASPRTGGDPHEQYF
.	TRBJ2-5	TRBV3-1	.	TGTGCCAGCAGCAAGGGGGATGAGACCCAGTACTTC	CASSKGDETQYF
.	TRBJ2-4	TRBV3-1	TRBD1	TGTGCCAGCAGCCACCGGGACAGGAGTTACATTCAGTACTTC	CASSHRDRSYIQYF
once	TRBJ2-2	TRBV7-6	.	TGTGCCAGCAGCGATACTAGGCTCGCCGGGGAGCTGTTTTTT	CASSDTRLAGELFF